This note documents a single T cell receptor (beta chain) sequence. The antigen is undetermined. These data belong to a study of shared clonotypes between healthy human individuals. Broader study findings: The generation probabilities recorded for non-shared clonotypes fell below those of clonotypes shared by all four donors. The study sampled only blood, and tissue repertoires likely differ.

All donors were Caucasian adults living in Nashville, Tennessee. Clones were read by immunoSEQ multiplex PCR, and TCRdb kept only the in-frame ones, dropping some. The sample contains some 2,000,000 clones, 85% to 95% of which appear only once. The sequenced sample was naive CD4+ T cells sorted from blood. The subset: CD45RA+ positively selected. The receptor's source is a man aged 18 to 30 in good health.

The CDR3 spells CASSPGADLSYNEQFF. The CDR3 nucleotides read TGTGCCAGCAGCCCTGGGGCGGACCTCTCCTACAATGAGCAGTTCTTC. The chain combines TRBV11-2 with TRBJ2-1; a possible D gene is TRBD1 (5 bases). The CDR3 runs to 16 residues. The V and J ends lost 5 bases and 0 bases respectively, with 14 bases between them. Germline assignment: CDR1 SGHAT and CDR2 FQNNGV.